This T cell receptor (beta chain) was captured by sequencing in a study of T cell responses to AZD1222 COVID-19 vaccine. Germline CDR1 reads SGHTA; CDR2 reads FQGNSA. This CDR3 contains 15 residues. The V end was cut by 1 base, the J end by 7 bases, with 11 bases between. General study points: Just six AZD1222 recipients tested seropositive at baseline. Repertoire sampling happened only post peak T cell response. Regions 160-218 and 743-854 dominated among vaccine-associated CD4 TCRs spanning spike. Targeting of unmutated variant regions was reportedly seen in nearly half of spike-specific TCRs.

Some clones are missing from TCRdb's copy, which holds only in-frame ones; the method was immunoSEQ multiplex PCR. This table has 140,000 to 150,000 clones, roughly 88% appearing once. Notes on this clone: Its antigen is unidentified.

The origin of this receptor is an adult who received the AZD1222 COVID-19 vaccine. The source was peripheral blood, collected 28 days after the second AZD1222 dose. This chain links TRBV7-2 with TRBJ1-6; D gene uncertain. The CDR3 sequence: CASSLETASNSPLHF. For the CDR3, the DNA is TGTGCCAGCAGCTTAGAAACGGCCTCAAATTCACCCCTCCACTTT.